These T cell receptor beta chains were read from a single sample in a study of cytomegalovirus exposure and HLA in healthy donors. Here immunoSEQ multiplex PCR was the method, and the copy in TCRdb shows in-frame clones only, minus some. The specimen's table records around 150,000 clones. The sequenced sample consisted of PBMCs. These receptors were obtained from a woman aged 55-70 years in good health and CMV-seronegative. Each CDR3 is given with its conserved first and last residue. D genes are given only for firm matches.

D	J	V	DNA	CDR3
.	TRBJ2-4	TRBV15	TGTGCCACCAGCAGGAAGGTTGAGACAGTCCTAGCCAAAAACATTCAGTACTTC	CATSRKVETVLAKNIQYF
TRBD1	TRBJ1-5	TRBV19	TGTGCCAGTAGTATAGGACAGGGCCGGGAGAGCAATCAGCCCCAGCATTTT	CASSIGQGRESNQPQHF
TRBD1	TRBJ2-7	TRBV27	TGTGCCAGCAAGACAGGGGGCAAGAACGAGCAGTACTTC	CASKTGGKNEQYF
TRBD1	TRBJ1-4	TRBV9	TGTGCCAGCAGCTTCGGACAGGCAACTAATGAAAAACTGTTTTTT	CASSFGQATNEKLFF
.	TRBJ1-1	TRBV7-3	TGTGCCAGCAGCCCCGGGACACCCACTGAAGCTTTCTTT	CASSPGTPTEAFF
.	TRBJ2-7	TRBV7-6	TGTGCCAGCAGCCTCACTAGCTGGTCTGTCTACGAGCAGTACTTC	CASSLTSWSVYEQYF
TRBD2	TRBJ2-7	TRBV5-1	TGCGCCAGCAGCTTGAGTAGCGGGAACTCCTACGAGCAGTACTTC	CASSLSSGNSYEQYF
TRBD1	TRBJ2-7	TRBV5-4	TGTGCCAGCAGCCATAAAGGGGGCCCCTACGAGCAGTACTTC	CASSHKGGPYEQYF
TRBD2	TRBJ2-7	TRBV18	TGTGCCAGCTCACCAGGACTAGCGCCTACCTACGAGCAGTACTTC	CASSPGLAPTYEQYF
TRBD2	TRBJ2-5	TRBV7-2	TGTGCCAGCAGCTTAGGATTGGCGGGGGGCCAAGAGACCCAGTACTTC	CASSLGLAGGQETQYF
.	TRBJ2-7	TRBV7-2	TGTGCCAGCAGCTTAGAGCTGAACTACGAGCAGTACTTC	CASSLELNYEQYF
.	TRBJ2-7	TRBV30	TGTGCCACCGCGGCCTCCTACGAGCAGTACTTC	CATAASYEQYF
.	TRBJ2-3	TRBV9	TGTGCCAGCAGCGTAGGTTCAGGGGTAAATACGCAGTATTTT	CASSVGSGVNTQYF
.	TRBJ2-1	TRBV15	TGTGCCACCAGCAGAGATCAGGATATCTCCTACAATGAGCAGTTCTTC	CATSRDQDISYNEQFF
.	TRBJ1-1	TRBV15	TGTGCCACCAGCAGGTTTTTAGAGGGCACTGAAGCTTTCTTT	CATSRFLEGTEAFF
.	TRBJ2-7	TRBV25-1	TGTGCCAGCAGTCAGGGCGCGACCTACGAGCAGTACTTC	CASSQGATYEQYF
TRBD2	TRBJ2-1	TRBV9	TGTGCCAGCAGCGTGGGCGGGAGGGCCGGGAATGAGCAGTTCTTC	CASSVGGRAGNEQFF
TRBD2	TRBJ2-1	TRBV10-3	TGTGCCATCAGTGAGGAGCAGCGGGGGTCCCTCGGGGGGTTCTTC	CAISEEQRGSLGGFF
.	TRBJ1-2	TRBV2	TGTGCCGGAAAGACGGAGTCATCTACTAACTATGGCTACACCTTC	CAGKTESSTNYGYTF
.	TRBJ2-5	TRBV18	TGTGCCAGCTCACCGGGAACACAGGGAGAGACCCAGTACTTC	CASSPGTQGETQYF
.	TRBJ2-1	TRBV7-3	TGTGCCAGCAGCTTTAACAGCTACAATGAGCAGTTCTTC	CASSFNSYNEQFF
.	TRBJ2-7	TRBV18	TGTGCCAGCTCACCACAGAACAGCCGCACCGGCGAGCAGTACTTC	CASSPQNSRTGEQYF
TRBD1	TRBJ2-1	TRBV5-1	TGCGCCAGCAGCTTTGGGACAGGGGAGGGTGAGCAGTTCTTC	CASSFGTGEGEQFF
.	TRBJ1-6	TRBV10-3	TGTGCCATCAGTGAGCGGGGAGGCTCCTATAATTCACCCCTCCACTTT	CAISERGGSYNSPLHF
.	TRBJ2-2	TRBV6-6	TGTGCCAGCAGCCGGGTGGCCGGGGAGCTGTTTTTT	CASSRVAGELFF
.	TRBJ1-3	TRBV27	TGTGCCAGCAGTCCTAGACAGCTTGGAAACACCATATATTTT	CASSPRQLGNTIYF
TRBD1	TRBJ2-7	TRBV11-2	TGTGCCAGCAGCGAACAGGGGAACGAGCAGTACTTC	CASSEQGNEQYF
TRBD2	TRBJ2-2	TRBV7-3	TGTGCCAGCCGAATGGCCGGGACTAGCATTACCGGGGAGCTGTTTTTT	CASRMAGTSITGELFF